One sample yielded the 29 T cell receptor beta chains listed below, sequenced in a study of blood T cell repertoires in COVID-19. Assay: immunoSEQ multiplex PCR; the TCRdb copy retains only in-frame clones and omits some. Among about 220,000 clones listed, around 83% were seen once. The sample comprised peripheral blood. Every receptor here comes from a man aged 45-65 years who had recovered from COVID-19.

This clone was seen only a few times. The chain joins TRBV27 to TRBJ2-1; a possible D gene is TRBD1 (5 bases). Trimming removed 5 bases at V and 8 bases at J, with 19 bases between. CDR1 and CDR2 (germline): MNHEY, SMNVEV (reference sequence). The CDR3 contains 15 residues. CDR3 residues: CASSSFEGAPHEQFF. The CDR3 region has the DNA TGTGCCAGCAGTAGCTTCGAAGGGGCCCCCCATGAGCAGTTCTTC.

The V and J genes are TRBV6-6 and TRBJ2-7, with 10 nucleotides matching TRBD2. Germline-derived CDR1 and CDR2 are MNHNY and SVGAGI (reference sequence). V lost 5 bases, J lost 2 bases, and 0 bases stayed unmatched. CDR3 length: 13 amino acids. The CDR3 region is CASSGTSAYEQYF. The DNA of the CDR3 is TGTGCCAGCAGTGGGACTAGCGCCTACGAGCAGTACTTC.

The gene calls are TRBV6-5 and TRBJ2-5, with 7 bases fitting TRBD1. CDR3 length: 15 residues. J gave up 5 bases and V 0 bases, and 6 bases lay outside the gene matches. Germline V gene lookup returns CDR1 MNHEY and CDR2 SVGAGI. The CDR3 DNA reads TGTGCCAGCAGTTACTCCCAGGGGGACAGTGAGACCCAGTACTTC. Amino acids: CASSYSQGDSETQYF.

The chain employs TRBV3-1 (or the pseudogene TRBV3-2) and TRBJ2-7; 8 nucleotides match TRBD2. The CDR3 covers 16 residues. V dropped 4 bases and J dropped 6; count of bases not matched to a gene: 14. Germline V gene sequence: CDR1 LGHDT, CDR2 YNNKEL (reference sequence). CDR3 protein: CASSPSPGLGDVEQYF. The CDR3 DNA follows: TGTGCCAGCAGCCCCTCCCCGGGACTAGGAGACGTCGAGCAGTACTTC.

The V call is TRBV5-1, the J call TRBJ2-1; D call uncertain. V shed 3 bases and J shed 2 bases, with 15 bases lying between them. The CDR3 is 16 residues long. Germline loops: CDR1 SGHRS, CDR2 YFSETQ. The CDR3 protein is CASSYPVGRTYNEQFF. The CDR3, as DNA: TGCGCCAGCAGCTACCCTGTGGGCCGGACCTACAATGAGCAGTTCTTC.

The chain couples TRBV6-4 to TRBJ2-1, with 10 bases identical to TRBD2. The CDR3 runs to 14 residues. The V and J ends lost 4 bases and 8 bases, in that order; junction bases with no gene match: 5. Germline CDR1 MRHNA, CDR2 SNTAGT. The CDR3 protein is CASSVLAGAYEQFF. In DNA form, the CDR3 reads TGTGCCAGCAGTGTGCTAGCGGGAGCATATGAGCAGTTCTTC.

In this sample, this clone turned up once. The chain has TRBV19 and TRBJ2-7, with D possibly being TRBD1 (6 bases). The V end was cut by 7 bases, the J end by 2 bases, with 9 bases between. This CDR3 spans 12 amino acids. CDR1 and CDR2 from the germline V gene are LNHDA and SQIVND (reference sequence). This chain's CDR3 is CASIGQTYEQYF. DNA for the CDR3: TGTGCCAGTATTGGACAGACCTACGAGCAGTACTTC.

This clone turned up a few times. The chain uses TRBV28 and TRBJ2-2; TRBD1 is a possible D gene (6 bases). Germline V CDR1 and CDR2: MDHEN, SYDVKM. V gave up 5 bases and J gave up 0 bases, with 10 bases separating them. This CDR3 region has 15 residues. The CDR3 region is CASSLGGSNTGELFF. The CDR3 nucleotides are TGTGCCAGCAGTCTTGGGGGCTCGAACACCGGGGAGCTGTTTTTT.

The chain has TRBV6-6 and TRBJ1-4; TRBD1 aligns across 7 bases. The CDR3 covers 15 residues. The germline V gene encodes CDR1 MNHNY and CDR2 SVGAGI (reference sequence). The V and J ends lost 0 bases and 10 bases, in that order; junction bases with no gene match: 8. The CDR3, as DNA: TGTGCCAGCAGTTACTCTTGGACAGGTTTGGGAAAACTGTTTTTT. Translation gives CASSYSWTGLGKLFF.

The rearrangement links TRBV30 to TRBJ2-3; a weak D match, TRBD2 (6 bases). V lost 1 base and J lost 1, with 12 bases in between. The CDR3 has 15 amino acids. Germline loops: CDR1 GTSNPN, CDR2 SVGIG (reference sequence). The CDR3 protein is CAWSGLLAGTDTQYF. CDR3 bases: TGTGCCTGGAGTGGCTTACTAGCAGGCACAGATACGCAGTATTTT.

This clone occurred once. The chain links TRBV27 to TRBJ2-3, with 12 bases lining up with TRBD2. The CDR3 has 14 amino acids. Germline CDR1 reads MNHEY; CDR2 reads SMNVEV (reference sequence). J lost 8 bases, V lost 8 bases, and 8 bases had no gene match. The CDR3 spells CASRTTSGSGTQYF. The CDR3 coding sequence is TGTGCCAGCCGAACGACTAGCGGGAGTGGTACGCAGTATTTT.

The genes are TRBV6-5 and TRBJ2-5, with D possibly being TRBD2 (6 bases). Germline V CDR1 and CDR2: MNHEY, SVGAGI. V was pared by 8 bases and J by 4 bases, with 8 bases between. The length of the CDR3 is 11 residues. The DNA of the CDR3 is TGTGCCAGCCAGGAGGGAGAGACCCAGTACTTC. Encoded protein: CASQEGETQYF.

This chain connects TRBV28 to TRBJ2-5; 15 bases are a match to TRBD2. Germline loops: CDR1 MDHEN, CDR2 SYDVKM. This CDR3 spans 18 amino acids. The trim removed 6 bases at V and 4 bases at J, leaving 12 bases unmatched. The CDR3 DNA reads as TGTGCCAGCAGCTTAACGCCCGGGACTAGCGGGAGGATAGAGACCCAGTACTTC. Translating it yields CASSLTPGTSGRIETQYF.

The V gene is TRBV24-1, the J gene TRBJ2-2, with 9 bases identical to TRBD1. The CDR3 extends over 13 amino acids. Losses at the gene ends were 8 bases for V and 4 bases for J; bases not matched to a gene: 1. Germline V gives CDR1 KGHDR, CDR2 SFDVKD. The chain's CDR3 is CATMGQGTGELFF. As DNA, the CDR3 is TGTGCCACCATGGGACAGGGCACCGGGGAGCTGTTTTTT.

The chain couples TRBV5-3 to TRBJ2-5; D perhaps matches TRBD2 (5 bases). TRBV5-3 is an open reading frame, and its role is uncertain. V shed 4 bases and J shed 3 bases, with 19 bases lying between them. The CDR3 runs to 16 residues. The CDR3, as DNA: TGTGCCAGAAGCCCAATTCCCGGACTTTCTAAAGAGACCCAGTACTTC. Translated, it gives CARSPIPGLSKETQYF.

The J gene is TRBJ1-6, the V gene TRBV28, with 7 bases fitting TRBD1. This CDR3 region has 14 residues. Germline V gene sequence: CDR1 MDHEN, CDR2 SYDVKM. Trimming removed 7 bases from V and 10 bases from J; junction bases left unmatched: 10. Here the CDR3 reads CASTWDSGQSPLHF. DNA of the CDR3: TGTGCCAGCACCTGGGACAGTGGGCAATCACCCCTCCACTTT. The whole variable domain, filled in from reference TRBV28 and TRBJ1-6, reads DVKVTQSSRYLVKRTGEKVFLECVQDMDHENMFWYRQDPGLGLRLIYFSYDVKMKEKGDIPEGYSVSREKKERFSLILESASTNQTSMYLCASTWDSGQSPLHFGNGTRLTVT.

This clone ranks as medium-sized (0.01 to 0.1%). V gene TRBV12-3 or TRBV12-4 combines with J gene TRBJ1-1; TRBD1 aligns across 8 bases. The CDR3 contains 12 residues. V dropped 6 bases and J dropped 8; count of bases not matched to a gene: 5. The DNA of the CDR3 is TGTGCCAGCAGCCCCGGGACAGGAGAAGCTTTCTTT. Its protein product is CASSPGTGEAFF.

V gene TRBV3-1 (or the pseudogene TRBV3-2) combines with J gene TRBJ1-4, with D tentatively TRBD1 (6 bases). Germline-derived CDR1 and CDR2 are LGHDT and YNNKEL (reference sequence). Trimming removed 0 bases at V and 4 bases at J, with 12 bases between. The CDR3 length is 16 residues. In DNA form, the CDR3 reads TGTGCCAGCAGCCAAGATATGGGGGCCTTTAATGAAAAACTGTTTTTT. Residues: CASSQDMGAFNEKLFF.

The V gene is TRBV6-2 or TRBV6-3, the J gene TRBJ2-7, with D perhaps TRBD2 (7 bases). The V and J ends lost 2 bases and 3 bases respectively, with 17 bases between them. CDR1 and CDR2 (germline): MNHEY, SVGEGT. CDR3 length: 16 amino acids. CDR3 nucleotide sequence: TGTGCCAGCAGTTACGTGCGGGGGCTACCGATCTACGAGCAGTACTTC. It codes for CASSYVRGLPIYEQYF.

V usage is TRBV18 and J usage is TRBJ2-7, with 10 bases identical to TRBD1. CDR1 and CDR2 (germline): KGHSH, LQKENI. CDR3 size: 15 residues. Unmatched junction bases numbered 3, after V lost 4 bases and J lost 0 bases. CDR3 loop: CASSRGQGGSYEQYF. In nucleotides, the CDR3 is TGTGCCAGCTCACGCGGACAGGGGGGCTCCTACGAGCAGTACTTC. Filled out from reference TRBV18 and TRBJ2-7, the complete variable domain reads NAGVMQNPRHLVRRRGQEARLRCSPMKGHSHVYWYRQLPEEGLKFMVYLQKENIIDESGMPKERFSAEFPKEGPSILRIQQVVRGDSAAYFCASSRGQGGSYEQYFGPGTRLTVT.

This chain joins TRBV11-3 and TRBJ2-5; 10 nucleotides match TRBD1. This CDR3 comprises 15 residues. Losses at the gene ends were 2 bases for V and 5 bases for J; bases not matched to a gene: 5. The germline V gene encodes CDR1 SGHNT and CDR2 YENEEA. Written as DNA, the CDR3 is TGTGCCAGCAGCTTAATGGGACAGGGGCACGAGACCCAGTACTTC. It encodes CASSLMGQGHETQYF. Using reference TRBV11-3 and TRBJ2-5 for the parts outside the CDR3, the full variable domain is EAGVVQSPRYKIIEKKQPVAFWCNPISGHNTLYWYLQNLGQGPELLIRYENEEAVDDSQLPKDRFSAERLKGVDSTLKIQPAELGDSAVYLCASSLMGQGHETQYFGPGTRLLVL.

In its sample, this clone was seen once. The gene calls are TRBV28 and TRBJ1-2; TRBD1 is a possible D gene (6 bases). Germline CDR1 and CDR2: MDHEN and SYDVKM. The CDR3 has 12 residues. V lost 5 bases to trimming and J lost 7 bases, with 11 bases between them. The CDR3 nucleotides read TGTGCCAGCAGTCGGGGGGCTTCTGGCTACACCTTC. Translation: CASSRGASGYTF.

This chain connects TRBV4-1 to TRBJ1-2; 8 bases fit TRBD1. V lost 4 bases and J lost 7; bases outside the gene matches: 8. Looked up from germline, CDR1 is MGHRA and CDR2 is YSYEKL. CDR3 size: 14 residues. The CDR3 region is CASSPGQGRGGYTF. CDR3 nucleotides: TGCGCCAGCAGCCCCGGACAGGGTAGAGGTGGCTACACCTTC.

The chain recombines TRBV4-1 with TRBJ2-7; no definite D call. Germline loops: CDR1 MGHRA, CDR2 YSYEKL. This CDR3 region has 14 residues. V dropped 6 bases and J dropped 7 bases, with 19 bases sitting between them. CDR3 protein: CASSRAYVLGEQYF. The CDR3 bases are TGCGCCAGCAGTCGAGCGTACGTCCTTGGGGAGCAGTACTTC.

The chain recombines TRBV30 with TRBJ2-5; 7 nucleotides line up with TRBD1. V dropped 7 bases and J dropped 5; count of bases not matched to a gene: 16. From germline, CDR1 is GTSNPN and CDR2 SVGIG (reference sequence). The CDR3 loop spans 15 amino acids. As DNA, the CDR3 is TGTGCCTCAAAAGATCGGACAGGAATTGGGGAGACCCAGTACTTC. Its translation: CASKDRTGIGETQYF.

The DNA of the CDR3 is TGTGCCAGCAGCCCGATATCGACAGGATCTGGAAACACCATATATTTT. It yields the protein CASSPISTGSGNTIYF. This rearrangement joins TRBV7-9 to TRBJ1-3; the D gene is possibly TRBD1 (6 bases). The V gene's germline CDR1 is SEHNR and CDR2 FQNEAQ (reference sequence). CDR3 length equals 16 residues. V gave up 5 bases and J gave up 1 base, with 15 bases separating them.

The chain recombines TRBV27 with TRBJ2-7; a weak D match, TRBD2 (6 bases). Germline assignment: CDR1 MNHEY and CDR2 SMNVEV (reference sequence). The CDR3 is made up of 13 amino acids. Trimming removed 4 bases at V and 6 bases at J, with 13 bases between. As DNA, the CDR3 is TGTGCCAGCAGTTATACACTAGCAGGCGAGCAGTACTTC. The encoded protein is CASSYTLAGEQYF.

The chain carries TRBV7-6 and TRBJ2-2; perhaps TRBD1 as D (5 bases). CDR3 length equals 14 residues. Trimming took off 6 bases at V and 2 bases at J, with 10 bases between the two ends. Germline CDR1 SGHVS, CDR2 FNYEAQ. The CDR3 DNA reads as TGTGCCAGCAGTTTCGACAGCAACACCGGGGAGCTGTTTTTT. Protein sequence: CASSFDSNTGELFF.

The chain couples TRBV28 to TRBJ1-3; D is unclear. Germline V gene sequence: CDR1 MDHEN, CDR2 SYDVKM. The CDR3 consists of 14 residues. The V end lost 5 bases, the J end lost 4 bases, and 12 bases lay between the germline ends. CDR3 DNA sequence: TGTGCCAGCAGTACACAGTCGTCCGGAAACACCATATATTTT. Residues: CASSTQSSGNTIYF. The full variable domain, completed using reference TRBV28 and TRBJ1-3, is DVKVTQSSRYLVKRTGEKVFLECVQDMDHENMFWYRQDPGLGLRLIYFSYDVKMKEKGDIPEGYSVSREKKERFSLILESASTNQTSMYLCASSTQSSGNTIYFGEGSWLTVV.